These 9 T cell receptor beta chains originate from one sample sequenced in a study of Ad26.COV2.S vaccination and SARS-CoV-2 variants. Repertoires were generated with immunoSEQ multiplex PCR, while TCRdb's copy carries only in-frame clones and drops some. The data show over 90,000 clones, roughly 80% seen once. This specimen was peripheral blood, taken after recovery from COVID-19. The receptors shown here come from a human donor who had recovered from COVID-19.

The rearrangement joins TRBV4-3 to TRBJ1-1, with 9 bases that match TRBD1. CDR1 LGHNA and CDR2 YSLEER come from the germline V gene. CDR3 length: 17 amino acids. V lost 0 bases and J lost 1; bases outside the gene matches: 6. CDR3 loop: CASSQDRPTGGNTEAFF. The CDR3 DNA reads TGCGCCAGCAGCCAAGATCGCCCGACAGGGGGGAACACTGAAGCTTTCTTT.

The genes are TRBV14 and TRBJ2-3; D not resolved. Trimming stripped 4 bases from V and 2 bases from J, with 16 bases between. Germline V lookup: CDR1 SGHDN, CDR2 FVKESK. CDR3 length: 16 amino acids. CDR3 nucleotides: TGTGCCAGCAGCCGCGAAGCTGGCCTACTCACAGATACGCAGTATTTT. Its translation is CASSREAGLLTDTQYF.

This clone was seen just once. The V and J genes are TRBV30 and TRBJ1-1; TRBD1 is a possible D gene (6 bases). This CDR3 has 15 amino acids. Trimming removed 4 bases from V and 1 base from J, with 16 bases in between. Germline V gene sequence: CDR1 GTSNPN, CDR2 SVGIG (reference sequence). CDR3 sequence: CAWKLPDRSNTEAFF. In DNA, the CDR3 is TGTGCCTGGAAACTACCCGACAGGTCGAACACTGAAGCTTTCTTT.

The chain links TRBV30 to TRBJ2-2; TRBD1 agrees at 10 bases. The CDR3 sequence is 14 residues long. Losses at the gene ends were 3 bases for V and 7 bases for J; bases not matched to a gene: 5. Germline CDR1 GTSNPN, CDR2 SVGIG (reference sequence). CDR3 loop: CAWRTGGRGGELFF. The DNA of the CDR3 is TGTGCCTGGAGGACAGGGGGCCGTGGCGGGGAGCTGTTTTTT.

CDR3 DNA sequence: TGTGCCAGCAGCGCGGGACCCATGAGGGACTATGGCTACACCTTC. It translates to CASSAGPMRDYGYTF. V is TRBV9 and J is TRBJ1-2, with D possibly being TRBD1 (5 bases). This CDR3 has 15 residues. V gave up 3 bases and J gave up 3 bases, with 15 bases separating them. Germline V gene lookup returns CDR1 SGDLS and CDR2 YYNGEE.

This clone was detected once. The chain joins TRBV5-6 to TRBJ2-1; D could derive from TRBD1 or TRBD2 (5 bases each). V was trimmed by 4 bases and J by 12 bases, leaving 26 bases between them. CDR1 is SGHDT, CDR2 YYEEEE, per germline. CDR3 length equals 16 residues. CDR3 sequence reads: CASSPGALRGSTGQFF. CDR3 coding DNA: TGTGCCAGCAGCCCTGGGGCCCTCCGTGGGAGTACTGGGCAGTTCTTC.

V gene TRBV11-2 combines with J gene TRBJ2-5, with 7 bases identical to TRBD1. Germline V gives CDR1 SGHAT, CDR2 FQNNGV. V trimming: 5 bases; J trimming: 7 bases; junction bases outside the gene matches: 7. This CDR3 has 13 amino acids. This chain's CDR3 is CASSRDRDVTQYF. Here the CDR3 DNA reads TGTGCCAGCAGCCGAGACAGGGATGTGACCCAGTACTTC.

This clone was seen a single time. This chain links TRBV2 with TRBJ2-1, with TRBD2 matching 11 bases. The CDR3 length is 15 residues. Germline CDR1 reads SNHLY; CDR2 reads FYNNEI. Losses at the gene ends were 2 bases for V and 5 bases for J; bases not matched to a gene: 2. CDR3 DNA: TGTGCCAGCAGTGAATCACTAGCGGGGGACAATGAGCAGTTCTTC. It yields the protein CASSESLAGDNEQFF.

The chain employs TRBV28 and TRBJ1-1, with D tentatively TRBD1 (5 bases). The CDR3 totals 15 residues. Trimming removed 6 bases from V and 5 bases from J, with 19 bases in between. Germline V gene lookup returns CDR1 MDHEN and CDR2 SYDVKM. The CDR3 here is CASSPNQGRSTEAFF. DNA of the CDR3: TGTGCCAGCAGCCCAAATCAGGGAAGGTCTACTGAAGCTTTCTTT.